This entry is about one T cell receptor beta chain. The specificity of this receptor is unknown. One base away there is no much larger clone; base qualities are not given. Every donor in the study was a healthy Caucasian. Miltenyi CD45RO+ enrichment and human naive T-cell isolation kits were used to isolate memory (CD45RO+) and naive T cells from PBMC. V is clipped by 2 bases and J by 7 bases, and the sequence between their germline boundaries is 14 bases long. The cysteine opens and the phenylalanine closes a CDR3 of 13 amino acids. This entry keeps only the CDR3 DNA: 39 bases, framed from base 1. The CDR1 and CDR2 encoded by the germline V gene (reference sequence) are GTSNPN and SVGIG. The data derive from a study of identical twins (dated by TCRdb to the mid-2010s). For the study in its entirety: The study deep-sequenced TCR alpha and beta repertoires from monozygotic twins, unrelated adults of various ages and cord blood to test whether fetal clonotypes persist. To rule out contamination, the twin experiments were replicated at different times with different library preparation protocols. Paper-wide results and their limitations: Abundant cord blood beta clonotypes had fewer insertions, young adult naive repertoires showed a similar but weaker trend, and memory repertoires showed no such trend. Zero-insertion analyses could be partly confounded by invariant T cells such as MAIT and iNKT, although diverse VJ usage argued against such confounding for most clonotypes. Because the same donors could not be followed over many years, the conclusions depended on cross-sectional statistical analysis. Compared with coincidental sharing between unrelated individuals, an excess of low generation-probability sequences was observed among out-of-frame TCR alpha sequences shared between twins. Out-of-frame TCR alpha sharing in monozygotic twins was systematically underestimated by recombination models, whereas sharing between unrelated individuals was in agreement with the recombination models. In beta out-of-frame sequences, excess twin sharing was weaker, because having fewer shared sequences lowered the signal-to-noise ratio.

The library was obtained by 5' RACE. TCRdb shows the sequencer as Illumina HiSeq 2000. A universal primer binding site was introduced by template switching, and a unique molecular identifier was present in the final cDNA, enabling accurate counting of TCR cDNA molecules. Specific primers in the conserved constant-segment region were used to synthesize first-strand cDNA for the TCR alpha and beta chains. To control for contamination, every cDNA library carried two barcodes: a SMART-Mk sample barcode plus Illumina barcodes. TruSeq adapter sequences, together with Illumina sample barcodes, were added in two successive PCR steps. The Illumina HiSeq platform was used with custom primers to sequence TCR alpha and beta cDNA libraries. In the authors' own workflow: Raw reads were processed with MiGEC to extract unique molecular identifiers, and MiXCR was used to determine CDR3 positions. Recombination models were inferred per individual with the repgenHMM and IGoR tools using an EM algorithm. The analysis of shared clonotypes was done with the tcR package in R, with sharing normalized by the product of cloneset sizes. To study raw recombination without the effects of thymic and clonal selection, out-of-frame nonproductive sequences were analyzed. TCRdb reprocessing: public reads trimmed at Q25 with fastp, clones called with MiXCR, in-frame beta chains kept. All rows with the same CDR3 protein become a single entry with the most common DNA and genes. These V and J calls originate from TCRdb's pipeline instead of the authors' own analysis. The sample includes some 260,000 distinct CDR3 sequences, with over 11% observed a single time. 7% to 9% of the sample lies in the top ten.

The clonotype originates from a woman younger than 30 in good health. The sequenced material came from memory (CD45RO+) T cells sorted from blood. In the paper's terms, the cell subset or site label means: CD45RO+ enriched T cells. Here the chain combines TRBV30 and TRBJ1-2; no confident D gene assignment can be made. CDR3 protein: CAWSKKVGTGYTF. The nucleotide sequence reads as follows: TGTGCCTGGAGTAAGAAGGTTGGAACTGGCTACACCTTC.